These 15 T cell receptor beta chains were all obtained from the same sample, sequenced in a study of blood T cells in healthy people across ages. Then a second PCR, running about 7 to 11 cycles, was carried out with a sample-barcoded 5' primer and a J-beta primer mix. TCRdb recomputed calls from the 5' RACE reads with MiXCR, one row per CDR3 protein. The sample includes roughly 650,000 distinct CDR3 sequences, about 30% of them seen just once. Sequenced input: blood. The receptors stem from a woman of 80 years or more in good health.

This clonotype was seen only a few times. The CDR3 here is CASSQDPGTNEQYF. As DNA, the CDR3 is TGTGCCAGCAGCCAAGATCCAGGGACCAATGAGCAGTACTTC. The chain employs TRBV3-1 and TRBJ2-5; TRBD1 or TRBD2 may be the D gene (5 bases each). V lost 0 bases and J lost 11, with 16 bases in between. CDR1 is LGHDT, CDR2 YNNKEL, per germline (reference sequence). The CDR3 extends over 14 amino acids.

The chain uses TRBV4-1 and TRBJ1-2, with TRBD1 matching 7 bases. This CDR3 spans 16 amino acids. CDR1 and CDR2 (germline): MGHRA, YSYEKL. J was trimmed by 4 bases and V by 4 bases; bases with no gene match: 12. The CDR3 sequence: CASSLLLRGGSYGYTF. In DNA form, the CDR3 reads TGCGCCAGCAGCCTCCTCCTCAGGGGGGGGAGCTATGGCTACACCTTC.

There are many counts of this clonotype. The V gene is TRBV4-1, the J gene TRBJ1-2; 9 nucleotides line up with TRBD1. This CDR3 is 14 amino acids long. The ends lost 5 bases at V and 3 bases at J; junction bases unmatched: 4. Germline CDR1 reads MGHRA; CDR2 reads YSYEKL. CDR3 coding DNA: TGCGCCAGCAGCAACCGGGACAGGGACTATGGCTACACCTTC. As protein: CASSNRDRDYGYTF.

The table lists this clonotype with many counts. This chain links TRBV25-1 with TRBJ1-6, with D uncertain. The CDR3 length is 15 residues. Germline CDR1 MGHDK, CDR2 SYGVNS. Deletions cut 3 bases from V and 5 bases from J, with 11 bases between. The CDR3 nucleotides are TGTGCCAGCAGTGACCCCAGACCGAATAATTCACCCCTCCACTTT. Translating it yields CASSDPRPNNSPLHF.

The chain carries TRBV28 and TRBJ2-2; perhaps TRBD2 as D (6 bases). The V gene lost 4 bases and the J gene lost 4 bases, with 13 bases spanning the gap. CDR1 is MDHEN and CDR2 is SYDVKM in the germline V gene. The CDR3 spans 15 residues. The CDR3 region is CASSSGTLSTGELFF. CDR3 in DNA: TGTGCCAGCAGTTCTGGGACTCTTAGCACCGGGGAGCTGTTTTTT.

The gene calls are TRBV6-5 and TRBJ1-1; D ambiguous. Trimming pared 4 bases from V and 0 bases from J, leaving 12 bases between. The CDR3 runs 15 residues. Germline values: CDR1 MNHEY, CDR2 SVGAGI. The CDR3 loop reads CASSFHGPMNTEAFF. The CDR3 coding sequence is TGTGCCAGCAGTTTCCACGGACCGATGAACACTGAAGCTTTCTTT.

About this clonotype: A much larger clone differs by one base, so this may be a read error. The genes are TRBV12-1 and TRBJ2-1; the D call of TRBD1 is as the table states it, not checked on the DNA. The end of the DNA is better explained by TRBJ2-7, so the J call may be wrong. TRBV12-1 is an annotated pseudogene. The CDR3 loop spans 17 amino acids. The CDR3 region has the DNA TGTGCCAGCAGCCACTTCCCCTGGGGGAGCTCCTACAATGAGCAGTACTTC. Translation: CASSHFPWGSSYNEQYF.

This clonotype was found a few times. A junction end diverges from the germline sequence, so it may reflect a read error. In DNA, the CDR3 is TGTGCCAGCAGTCCGCGGGGGACTAGCACAGATATGCAGTATTTT. This sequence encodes CASSPRGTSTDMQYF. The V and J genes are TRBV6-5 and TRBJ2-3; 9 bases match TRBD2. CDR3 length: 15 residues. Per the germline V gene, CDR1 is MNHEY and CDR2 is SVGAGI.

This clonotype was observed a single time. This sequence joins TRBV6-4 and TRBJ2-2; 8 positions match TRBD2. The germline CDR1 and CDR2 sequences are MRHNA and SNTAGT. The CDR3 totals 16 residues. The V gene end was trimmed by 6 bases and the J gene end by 2 bases; junction bases not matched to a gene: 8. DNA for the CDR3: TGTGCCAGCAGCCCATTAGCGGGGCAAAACACCGGGGAGCTGTTTTTT. It is translated as CASSPLAGQNTGELFF.

There are many counts of this clonotype. This sequence joins TRBV5-1 and TRBJ2-3, with D perhaps TRBD1 or TRBD2 (6 bases each). Germline loops: CDR1 SGHRS, CDR2 YFSETQ. V was pared by 1 base and J by 3 bases, with 12 bases between. The CDR3 runs 15 residues. The DNA of the CDR3 is TGCGCCAGCAGCTTGTCGGGGGCTGGAACAGATACGCAGTATTTT. Translated: CASSLSGAGTDTQYF.

In this sample, this clonotype turned up a few times. The chain is built from TRBV19 and TRBJ2-3; 12 bases are a match to TRBD2. The J segment lost 0 bases and the V segment lost 4 bases, leaving 5 bases of the junction unmatched. The CDR3 totals 17 residues. Looked up from germline, CDR1 is LNHDA and CDR2 is SQIVND (reference sequence). The CDR3 here is CASSSGLAGFSTDTQYF. DNA of the CDR3: TGTGCCAGTAGTAGTGGACTAGCGGGGTTTAGCACAGATACGCAGTATTTT.

This sequence joins TRBV30 and TRBJ2-3, with D possibly being TRBD2 (5 bases). The CDR3 covers 13 residues. CDR1 and CDR2 from the germline V gene are GTSNPN and SVGIG (reference sequence). V lost 7 bases to trimming and J lost 0 bases, with 11 bases between them. The DNA for the CDR3 is TGTGCCTCCCCGGGGATTAGCACAGATACGCAGTATTTT. Protein sequence: CASPGISTDTQYF. Filled out from reference TRBV30 and TRBJ2-3, the complete variable domain reads SQTIHQWPATLVQPVGSPLSLECTVEGTSNPNLYWYRQAAGRGLQLLFYSVGIGQISSEVPQNLSASRPQDRQFILSSKKLLLSDSGFYLCASPGISTDTQYFGPGTRLTVL.

Regarding this clonotype: Without the conserved terminal phenylalanine or tryptophan, this CDR3 likely stems from a read error. This rearrangement joins TRBV20-1 to TRBJ1-1, with a tentative D call TRBD1 (6 bases). The ends were cut back, 4 bases at V and 5 bases at J, with 11 bases in the middle. The CDR3 loop spans 12 amino acids. Per germline, CDR1 DFQATT and CDR2 SNEGSKA (reference sequence). CDR3 protein: CSATRTVTEAFC. CDR3 DNA: TGCAGTGCTACAAGGACAGTAACTGAAGCTTTCTGT.

This clonotype was seen more than once but under ten times. This CDR3 reads CASSPRSGGSTGELFF. DNA for the CDR3: TGTGCCAGCAGCCCCAGAAGCGGGGGGAGTACCGGGGAGCTGTTTTTT. The rearrangement joins TRBV7-2 to TRBJ2-2, with 9 bases identical to TRBD2. CDR1 and CDR2 (germline): SGHTA, FQGNSA. After removal of 5 bases from V and 5 bases from J, the junction contained 9 bases not matched to a gene. This CDR3 has 16 amino acids.

This clonotype was recorded many times. V usage is TRBV7-2 and J usage is TRBJ2-4; possible D gene TRBD1, 6 bases. This CDR3 is 18 amino acids long. V gave up 1 base and J gave up 3 bases, with 19 bases separating them. Germline CDR1 reads SGHTA; CDR2 reads FQGNSA. This CDR3 is CASSLDYGRGFGKNIQYF. DNA for the CDR3: TGTGCCAGCAGCTTAGATTACGGCAGGGGTTTTGGCAAAAACATTCAGTACTTC.